Following are 16 T cell receptor beta chains from one sample sequenced in a study of CD8 T cells in Susac syndrome. It was with random hexamers that 0.5 to 1 ug RNA was reverse transcribed. TCRdb ran MiXCR on the immunoSEQ multiplex PCR reads and lists one entry per CDR3 protein. The table lists more than 55,000 distinct CDR3 sequences, over 95% of them singletons. Sequenced: CD4+ T cells from PBMCs. The receptors stem from a human donor with multiple sclerosis.

The chain combines TRBV12-3 or TRBV12-4 with TRBJ1-1; D uncertain. The CDR3 extends over 11 amino acids. The V gene lost 6 bases and the J gene lost 5 bases, with 7 bases spanning the gap. The CDR3 nucleotides read TGTGCCAGCAGGAAAACGACTGAAGCTTTCTTT. This gives the protein CASRKTTEAFF.

V gene TRBV5-6 combines with J gene TRBJ1-6; 8 bases fit TRBD1. There are 15 residues in the CDR3. The germline gives CDR1 SGHDT, CDR2 YYEEEE. The J segment lost 10 bases and the V segment lost 4 bases, leaving 10 bases of the junction unmatched. The CDR3: CASSLGQGGTSPLHF. CDR3 coding DNA: TGTGCCAGCAGCCTTGGACAGGGAGGAACCTCACCCCTCCACTTT.

V usage is TRBV2 and J usage is TRBJ2-3; the D call may be TRBD1 or TRBD2 (5 bases each). CDR1 is SNHLY, CDR2 FYNNEI, per germline. Trimming removed 6 bases at V and 4 bases at J, with 17 bases between. This CDR3 spans 15 amino acids. As DNA, the CDR3 is TGTGCCAGCAGGTGGGACGGCCTGGGAGCAGATACGCAGTATTTT. Encoded protein: CASRWDGLGADTQYF.

The chain recombines TRBV12-3 or TRBV12-4 with TRBJ1-6; D remains unclear. The V end lost 2 bases, the J end lost 9 bases, and 11 bases lay between the germline ends. This CDR3 spans 14 amino acids. The CDR3 nucleotides read TGTGCCAGCAGTTTATCCCCAGATGGTTCACCCCTCCACTTT. It is translated as CASSLSPDGSPLHF.

The V call is TRBV27, the J call TRBJ1-2; a possible D gene is TRBD1 (6 bases). The V and J ends lost 1 base and 4 bases respectively, with 16 bases between them. CDR3 length equals 16 residues. Germline CDR1 MNHEY, CDR2 SMNVEV (reference sequence). Here the CDR3 reads CASSLWGREGGYGYTF. In nucleotides, the CDR3 is TGTGCCAGCAGTTTATGGGGAAGGGAAGGGGGCTATGGCTACACCTTC.

The chain is built from TRBV19 and TRBJ1-2, with D tentatively TRBD1 (5 bases). V was shortened by 6 bases and J by 4 bases, with 18 bases between the two germline ends. The CDR3 loop spans 15 amino acids. Looked up from germline, CDR1 is LNHDA and CDR2 is SQIVND (reference sequence). The CDR3 nucleotides are TGTGCCAGTAGCGTACAAGGCGGGGGGAGCTATGGCTACACCTTC. Translation gives CASSVQGGGSYGYTF.

The rearrangement links TRBV6-4 to TRBJ1-5; D remains ambiguous. V lost 2 bases to trimming and J lost 6 bases, with 17 bases between them. CDR1 and CDR2 (germline): MRHNA, SNTAGT. The length of the CDR3 is 16 residues. The CDR3 bases are TGTGCCAGCAGTGACCCTAGGGTCCTCTTAGGTCAGCCCCAGCATTTT. It is translated as CASSDPRVLLGQPQHF.

V is TRBV7-2 and J is TRBJ2-5, with unresolved D. The germline gives CDR1 SGHTA, CDR2 FQGNSA. V shed 5 bases and J shed 6 bases, with 10 bases lying between them. The CDR3 spans 12 residues. CDR3 coding DNA: TGTGCCAGCAGCATCTATACGCAGACCCAGTACTTC. This sequence encodes CASSIYTQTQYF.

This sequence joins TRBV7-8 and TRBJ1-5, with TRBD1 as a possible D gene (6 bases). In germline, CDR1 is SGHVS, CDR2 FQNEAQ. V was trimmed by 5 bases and J by 0 bases, leaving 11 bases between them. The CDR3 length is 15 residues. The CDR3 loop reads CASSLYRVSNQPQHF. The CDR3 DNA is TGTGCCAGCAGCCTATACAGGGTTAGCAATCAGCCCCAGCATTTT.

The DNA of the CDR3 is TGTGCCAGCAGCCAAGAGGCAGGGTCAAACACCATATATTTT. Residues: CASSQEAGSNTIYF. This rearrangement joins TRBV3-1 to TRBJ1-3; possible D gene TRBD1, 5 bases. The CDR3 totals 14 residues. Trimming took 0 bases from V and 6 from J, leaving 9 bases between them. The germline CDR1 and CDR2 sequences are LGHDT and YNNKEL (reference sequence).

The rearrangement joins TRBV3-1 to TRBJ2-3; D is unresolved. CDR3 length equals 15 residues. V was shortened by 5 bases and J by 5 bases, with 17 bases between the two germline ends. CDR1 LGHDT and CDR2 YNNKEL come from the germline V gene (reference sequence). The CDR3 is CASSYGSLQRDTQYF. In DNA form, the CDR3 reads TGTGCCAGCAGCTATGGAAGCCTCCAGCGAGATACGCAGTATTTT.

The CDR3 here is CASSTRQYFAGELFF. CDR3 sequence (DNA): TGTGCCAGCAGCACACGACAGTACTTCGCCGGGGAGCTGTTTTTT. The V and J genes are TRBV13 and TRBJ2-2, with D tentatively TRBD1 (5 bases). Germline lookup yields CDR1 PRHDT and CDR2 FYEKMQ (reference sequence). V was pared by 5 bases and J by 6 bases, with 16 bases between. The CDR3 is made up of 15 amino acids.

The rearrangement uses TRBV20-1 and TRBJ1-5; 7 positions match TRBD1. Germline V gene data show CDR1 as DFQATT and CDR2 as SNEGSKA (reference sequence). This CDR3 region has 15 residues. The V segment lost 6 bases and the J segment 0 bases; nucleotides outside the gene matches: 8. CDR3 sequence: CSATGTAYSNQPQHF. The CDR3 bases are TGCAGTGCGACCGGGACAGCTTATAGCAATCAGCCCCAGCATTTT.

Only one count was recorded for this clonotype. The genes are TRBV27 and TRBJ2-1; D not resolved. V shed 3 bases and J shed 7 bases, with 10 bases lying between them. Germline values: CDR1 MNHEY, CDR2 SMNVEV (reference sequence). The CDR3 has 13 amino acids. The CDR3 nucleotides are TGTGCCAGCAGTTTCCAGAAATTTAATGAGCAGTTCTTC. Translating it yields CASSFQKFNEQFF.

The V gene is TRBV6-5, the J gene TRBJ2-6; TRBD2 aligns across 7 bases. CDR3 length: 16 amino acids. V lost 2 bases and J lost 4; bases outside the gene matches: 5. The germline V gene encodes CDR1 MNHEY and CDR2 SVGAGI. The CDR3: CASSYAPGGGANVLTF. CDR3 coding DNA: TGTGCCAGCAGTTACGCCCCGGGGGGAGGGGCCAACGTCCTGACTTTC.

The chain is built from TRBV6-2 or TRBV6-3 and TRBJ1-5; no reliable D call. V was trimmed by 6 bases and J by 9 bases, leaving 9 bases between them. From germline, CDR1 is MNHEY and CDR2 SVGEGT. The CDR3 is made up of 11 amino acids. Here the CDR3 reads CASSSPGPQHF. CDR3 DNA: TGTGCCAGCAGCTCCCCAGGGCCCCAGCATTTT.